This T cell receptor beta chain was sequenced for a study of Graves' ophthalmopathy and Graves' hyperthyroidism. Overall study: Investigators collected peripheral blood at initial diagnosis, before any treatment was given.

RNA transcripts provided the template for amplifying TCR beta CDR3 regions. In the first round, RT-PCR was carried out with HTBI primers, and a multiplex PCR formed the second round. MiXCR, applied by TCRdb to the multiplex PCR reads, yields one record per CDR3 protein. This repertoire shows fewer than 350,000 distinct CDR3 sequences, around a sixth found once; its top ten account for over 9%. At least ten counts were recorded for this clonotype. Its antigen is still unknown. Moderate-to-severe activity, with CAS ≥3, NOSPECS ≥4 and duration under 3 months, characterized the donors with ophthalmopathy. General study results and limits: The blood repertoire also included most expanded thyroid clonotypes above 0.001 frequency.

The CDR3 extends over 15 amino acids. Germline assignment: CDR1 MNHEY and CDR2 SVGAGI. Trimming pared 2 bases from V and 6 bases from J, leaving 16 bases between. The receptor comes from an adult man with Graves' ophthalmopathy. The chain carries TRBV6-5 and TRBJ2-5; TRBD1 is a possible D gene (6 bases). Sequenced: peripheral blood. CDR3 in amino acids: CASSYGAWDTKTQYF. In nucleotides, the CDR3 is TGTGCCAGCAGTTACGGCGCGTGGGACACAAAGACCCAGTACTTC.